One TCR beta chain is described in this entry. Its antigen has not been determined. No much larger clonotype is one base removed from it; base qualities were not supplied. Another Seattle source contributed samples from volunteer blood donors who had recovered from COVID-19. The collaborating institutions used their own protocols to collect whole blood in K2EDTA tubes. For TCRbeta analysis, collaborators shipped samples as frozen whole blood, isolated PBMCs, or DNA extracted from either of those sample types. The CDR3 numbers 13 residues from cysteine through phenylalanine. The sequence is cut down to CDR3 DNA, 39 bases in frame from base 1. V loses 3 bases, J loses 3 bases, and the germline ends lie 9 bases apart. In the germline V gene (reference sequence), CDR1 corresponds to GTSNPN and CDR2 to SVGIG. This record comes from a study of blood T cell repertoires in COVID-19 (dated by TCRdb to 2018 to 2020). About the study as a whole: Samples covering the acute and convalescent phases of COVID-19 were provided by collaborators in the United States, Italy and Spain. Sample metadata almost always included a de-identified subject ID, COVID-19 status, age in years and sex. The samples were drawn from two sources: the first 160 participants of the ongoing ImmuneRACE study, and over 950 subjects contributed by 6 global collaborators. The repertoires were made available in a free public database intended to serve as a resource for research on the immune response to SARS-CoV-2. Subjects who had been exposed to COVID-19, were actively infected with it, or had recovered from it provided the deeply sampled blood TCRbeta repertoires that made up the dataset. Where available, HLA class I and class II types were taken from metadata supplied by the sample provider and were not determined by assay-based typing. The material from the prospective study consisted of cDNA or gDNA derived from T cells, B-cell-depleted T cells, or PBMCs.

TCRbeta CDR3 regions were amplified from genomic DNA by means of the immunoSEQ Assay, a bias-controlled multiplex PCR. Per the original workflow: The number of nucleated cells in each sample was estimated by amplification of reference gene primers within the assay. Sequence reads were collapsed and filtered to measure the absolute abundance of every unique TCRbeta CDR3 rearrangement. For each sample, productive Simpson clonality was calculated as the square root of Simpson's diversity index over productive rearrangements. Here the immuneACCESS table is served through TCRdb, limited to in-frame sequences with V and J called. Missing clones are a known gap in these copies; in checked studies unresolved V genes cover under half, and the rest lacks a known reason. V and J calls and clone size are as listed in that table; D and trimming were resolved from the DNA. The table for this sample lists approximately 190,000 clones; nearly 90% of them were counted only once. The biggest ten clones account for roughly 6.2% of the sample.

General study outcomes and caveats: The quantity of clinical and demographic metadata differed by source and by participant and was supplied without curation.

Sequencing used peripheral blood. The clonotype comes from a woman aged 40-49 years who had recovered from COVID-19. This chain is built from TRBV30 and TRBJ1-5; the D gene cannot be resolved reliably. The DNA is as follows: TGTGCCTGGAGCTCGGGGATCAATCAGCCCCAGCATTTT. It specifies CAWSSGINQPQHF.